This T cell receptor (beta chain) was sequenced in a study of blood T cell repertoires in COVID-19. The protocol was immunoSEQ multiplex PCR, while the TCRdb copy is restricted to in-frame clones and leaves out a portion. The sample has just under 80,000 clones, approximately 82% seen once. This CDR3 is 15 amino acids long. Per the germline V gene, CDR1 is MNHNS and CDR2 is SASEGT. Trimming left V 0 bases short and J 1 base short, with 6 bases between. Sequencing was performed on peripheral blood. This TCR was sampled from a woman in her 70s with acute or convalescent COVID-19. The chain links TRBV6-1 to TRBJ2-2; D is undetermined. The CDR3 protein is CASSEAWQNTGELFF. The CDR3 nucleotides are TGTGCCAGCAGTGAAGCCTGGCAGAACACCGGGGAGCTGTTTTTT.